This T cell receptor beta chain was recorded in a study of brain metastases from non-small cell lung cancer. The table came from immunoSEQ multiplex PCR; TCRdb's copy has only in-frame clones and leaves some out. This table has 5,800 or so clones, 82% appearing once. CDR1 MNHEY and CDR2 SVGAGI come from the germline V gene. The CDR3 runs 14 residues. V was pared by 6 bases and J by 3 bases, with 8 bases of the junction left unmatched. This TCR came from a donor aged 40 or older with non-small cell lung cancer. The sample comprised primary lung tumor tissue. The chain employs TRBV6-5 and TRBJ2-7; the match to TRBD2 covers 7 bases. The CDR3 protein is CASRPRDYNYEQYF. The DNA for the CDR3 is TGTGCCAGCAGACCCCGGGACTACAACTACGAGCAGTACTTC.